This record concerns one TCR beta chain sequence. The CDR3 spans 14 residues. Germline CDR1 is SGHTA and CDR2 is FQGTGA. Trimming took off 5 bases at V and 1 base at J, with 8 bases between the two ends. The data derive from a study of T cell changes during pregnancy in multiple sclerosis. TCRdb's table, derived via immunoSEQ multiplex PCR, lists solely in-frame clones and lacks some. The sample yields 75,000 to 80,000 clones, around 89% seen once. This sequence originates from a female donor with multiple sclerosis, enrolled in a pregnancy study. This chain links TRBV7-3 with TRBJ2-2; TRBD2 might be the D (5 bases). Material: peripheral blood, obtained before pregnancy. CDR3 DNA sequence: TGTGCCAGCAGCCGGGAAGGGAACACCGGGGAGCTGTTTTTT. This encodes CASSREGNTGELFF. Full variable domain (remainder filled in from reference TRBV7-3 and TRBJ2-2): GAGVSQTPSNKVTEKGKYVELRCDPISGHTALYWYRQSLGQGPEFLIYFQGTGAADDSGLPNDRFFAVRPEGSVSTLKIQRTERGDSAVYLCASSREGNTGELFFGEGSRLTVL.